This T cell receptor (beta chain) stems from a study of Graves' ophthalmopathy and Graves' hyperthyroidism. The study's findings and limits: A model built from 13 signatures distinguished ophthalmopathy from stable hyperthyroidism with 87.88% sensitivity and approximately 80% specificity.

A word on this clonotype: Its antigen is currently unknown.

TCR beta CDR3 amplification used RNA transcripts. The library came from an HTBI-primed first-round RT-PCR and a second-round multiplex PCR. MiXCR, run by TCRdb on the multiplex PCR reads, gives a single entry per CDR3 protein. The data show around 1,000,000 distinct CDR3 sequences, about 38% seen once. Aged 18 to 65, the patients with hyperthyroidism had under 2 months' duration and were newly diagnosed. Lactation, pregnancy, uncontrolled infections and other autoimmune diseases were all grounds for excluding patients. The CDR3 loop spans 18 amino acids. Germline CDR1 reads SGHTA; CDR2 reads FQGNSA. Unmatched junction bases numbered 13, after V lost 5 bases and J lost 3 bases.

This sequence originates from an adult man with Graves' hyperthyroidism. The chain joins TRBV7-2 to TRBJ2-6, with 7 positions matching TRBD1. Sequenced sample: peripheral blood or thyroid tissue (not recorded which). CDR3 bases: TGTGCCAGCAGCACCACAGGGGCCGCTTCATTTGGGGCCAACGTCCTGACTTTC. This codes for CASSTTGAASFGANVLTF. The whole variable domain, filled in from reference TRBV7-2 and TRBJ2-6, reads GAGVSQSPSNKVTEKGKDVELRCDPISGHTALYWYRQSLGQGLEFLIYFQGNSAPDKSGLPSDRFSAERTGGSVSTLTIQRTQQEDSAVYLCASSTTGAASFGANVLTFGAGSRLTVL.